A single sample is the source of the 14 T cell receptor beta chains below, sequenced in a study of T cells in Graves' hyperthyroidism and ophthalmopathy. What was amplified from RNA transcripts were TCR beta CDR3 regions. An initial round of RT-PCR targeting the TCR CDR3 relied on the HTBI primer set. One entry per CDR3 protein results from TCRdb running MiXCR on the multiplex PCR reads. The data hold some 600,000 distinct CDR3 sequences, with about 14% observed a single time. Sequencing was done on a sample of blood. The receptors derive from a woman aged 30 to 39 with Graves' hyperthyroidism that later progressed to Graves' ophthalmopathy.

Many counts were recorded for this clonotype. The CDR3 nucleotides read TGCGCCAGCAGCCCCTCGGACACGGCGAACACTGAAGCTTTCTTT. It encodes CASSPSDTANTEAFF. V and J are TRBV5-1 and TRBJ1-1; possible D gene TRBD1, 5 bases. There are 15 residues in the CDR3. The V and J ends lost 4 bases and 1 base respectively, with 14 bases between them. Germline CDR1 and CDR2: SGHRS and YFSETQ.

This clonotype was seen at least ten times. This chain joins TRBV12-3 or TRBV12-4 and TRBJ2-7; 7 positions match TRBD1. V lost 6 bases to trimming and J lost 3 bases; unmatched junction nucleotides: 11. The CDR3 covers 15 residues. The DNA of the CDR3 is TGTGCCAGCAGCCTAGGCCAGGGGGTATACTACGAGCAGTACTTC. Protein product: CASSLGQGVYYEQYF.

At least ten counts were recorded for this clonotype. The genes are TRBV11-3 and TRBJ2-5, with a possible D match to TRBD2 (6 bases). V was clipped by 5 bases and J by 5 bases, with 12 bases between them. Germline loops: CDR1 SGHNT, CDR2 YENEEA. The length of the CDR3 is 13 residues. CDR3 nucleotides: TGTGCCAGCAGCCCCCGGGACTCTGAGACCCAGTACTTC. This gives the protein CASSPRDSETQYF.

This clonotype was found many times. The rearrangement uses TRBV5-1 and TRBJ2-2; possible D gene TRBD2, 6 bases. The CDR3 totals 15 residues. The V and J ends lost 4 bases and 5 bases respectively, with 15 bases between them. Germline values: CDR1 SGHRS, CDR2 YFSETQ. The CDR3 sequence is CASSAQGLPTGELFF. CDR3 DNA: TGCGCCAGCAGCGCCCAAGGACTACCAACCGGGGAGCTGTTTTTT.

With respect to this clonotype: This may be a read error, as it is one base from a much larger clone. This chain uses TRBV6-5 with TRBJ2-2; D ambiguous. Looked up from germline, CDR1 is MNHEY and CDR2 is SVGAGI. This CDR3 is built from 13 residues. The CDR3 DNA sequence: TGTGCCAGCAATATACTGGGTACCGAGGAGCTGTTTTTT. As protein: CASNILGTEELFF.

This clonotype appeared a few times. This chain joins TRBV9 and TRBJ2-2, with a possible D match to TRBD2 (6 bases). This CDR3 comprises 13 residues. V lost 3 bases and J lost 5, with 8 bases in between. Germline-derived CDR1 and CDR2 are SGDLS and YYNGEE. This CDR3 reads CASSGRGTGELFF. In DNA form, the CDR3 reads TGTGCCAGCAGCGGGAGGGGAACCGGGGAGCTGTTTTTT.

The chain has TRBV5-1 and TRBJ2-1; D is ambiguous. CDR3 length: 14 amino acids. Germline-derived CDR1 and CDR2 are SGHRS and YFSETQ. V lost 0 bases and J 5 bases, leaving 9 bases between the germline ends. The CDR3: CASSLALMNNEQFF. CDR3 DNA sequence: TGCGCCAGCAGCTTGGCGCTGATGAACAATGAGCAGTTCTTC. Complete variable domain (other parts from reference TRBV5-1 and TRBJ2-1): KAGVTQTPRYLIKTRGQQVTLSCSPISGHRSVSWYQQTPGQGLQFLFEYFSETQRNKGNFPGRFSGRQFSNSRSEMNVSTLELGDSALYLCASSLALMNNEQFFGPGTRLTVL.

This rearrangement joins TRBV4-3 to TRBJ2-1; 7 nucleotides match TRBD1. CDR1 and CDR2 from the germline V gene are LGHNA and YSLEER. After removal of 4 bases from V and 2 bases from J, the junction contained 8 bases not matched to a gene. The length of the CDR3 is 16 residues. Here the CDR3 DNA reads TGCGCCAGCAGCCCCCAGGTGACAGGGACCTACAATGAGCAGTTCTTC. Protein sequence: CASSPQVTGTYNEQFF.

In its sample, this clonotype was seen many times. The chain is built from TRBV7-9 and TRBJ2-1; 7 bases map to TRBD2. Germline V gene lookup returns CDR1 SEHNR and CDR2 FQNEAQ (reference sequence). This CDR3 region has 15 residues. J gave up 2 bases and V 5 bases, and 6 bases lay outside the gene matches. The CDR3 region has the DNA TGTGCCAGCAGCCTGGCGGGAGTGACCTACAATGAGCAGTTCTTC. The encoded protein is CASSLAGVTYNEQFF. Filled out from reference TRBV7-9 and TRBJ2-1, the complete variable domain reads DTGVSQNPRHKITKRGQNVTFRCDPISEHNRLYWYRQTLGQGPEFLTYFQNEAQLEKSRLLSDRFSAERPKGSFSTLEIQRTEQGDSAMYLCASSLAGVTYNEQFFGPGTRLTVL.

At least ten counts were recorded for this clonotype. The gene calls are TRBV20-1 and TRBJ2-7; TRBD2 might be the D (6 bases). Trimming left V 3 bases short and J 2 bases short, with 8 bases between. Germline CDR1 DFQATT, CDR2 SNEGSKA (reference sequence). The CDR3 runs 12 residues. CDR3 bases: TGCAGTGCTAGGGAGGGGACCTACGAGCAGTACTTC. Translated, it gives CSAREGTYEQYF.

This clonotype appeared a few times. This chain joins TRBV3-1 and TRBJ2-2, with TRBD2 as a possible D gene (6 bases). V was clipped by 2 bases and J by 0 bases, with 10 bases between them. CDR1 and CDR2 (germline): LGHDT, YNNKEL (reference sequence). CDR3 length equals 16 residues. This chain's CDR3 is CASSQRGISNTGELFF. The CDR3 DNA sequence: TGTGCCAGCAGCCAACGCGGGATCTCGAACACCGGGGAGCTGTTTTTT.

The rearrangement links TRBV19 to TRBJ2-3; 7 bases fit TRBD2. Germline assignment: CDR1 LNHDA and CDR2 SQIVND (reference sequence). Trimming at V came to 6 bases and at J to 2 bases, leaving 8 bases not matched to a gene. The CDR3 extends over 15 amino acids. The CDR3 DNA sequence: TGTGCCAGTAGAAGGCTAGCGGCCTCCACAGATACGCAGTATTTT. Its translation: CASRRLAASTDTQYF.

This clonotype was picked up many times. Its ends do not fully match the called genes, so a read error is possible. The CDR3, as DNA: TGTGCCAACAGCGCGCAGGGGGGATACATGAACACTGAAGCTTTCTTT. Residues: CANSAQGGYMNTEAFF. The chain uses TRBV9 and TRBJ1-1; 7 bases align to TRBD1. Germline V CDR1 and CDR2: SGDLS, YYNGEE. The CDR3 has 16 residues.

This clonotype occurred many times. The rearrangement joins TRBV12-3 or TRBV12-4 to TRBJ2-3; D remains ambiguous. The CDR3 extends over 16 amino acids. The V and J ends lost 5 bases and 2 bases respectively, with 17 bases between them. The CDR3 spells CASSHAGVEPTDTQYF. The DNA for the CDR3 is TGTGCCAGCAGTCATGCAGGAGTAGAACCCACAGATACGCAGTATTTT.